This T cell receptor (beta chain) was profiled in a study of blood T cell repertoires in COVID-19. Study information: The cDNA or gDNA used as material had been derived from T cells, B-cell-depleted T cells, or PBMCs.

In the source study's methods: Amplification of reference gene primers provided the estimated nucleated cell counts. Generated by immunoSEQ multiplex PCR, the TCRdb table keeps only in-frame clones and is missing some. That table supplies the V and J calls and clone size; D and trimming were determined from the DNA. The sample contains under 250,000 clones, roughly four fifths of which appear only once. The age range of participants was 18 to 89 years, with residence in roughly 25 US areas. Clinical histories supplied by participants themselves formed the basis of cohort assignment. The receptor's source is a middle-aged woman who had been exposed to COVID-19. The sample taken for sequencing was PBMCs or T cells enriched from blood (not recorded which).

CDR3 protein: CASSDRGLSGNTIYF. CDR3 bases: TGTGCCAGCAGTGACAGGGGCCTCTCTGGAAACACCATATATTTT. The V gene is TRBV25-1, the J gene TRBJ1-3, with a weak D call TRBD1 (6 bases). The V gene lost 3 bases and the J gene lost 0 bases, with 9 bases spanning the gap. This CDR3 region has 15 residues. Germline-derived CDR1 and CDR2 are MGHDK and SYGVNS.